These 5 T cell receptor beta chains came from one sample sequenced in a study of shared clonotypes between healthy human individuals. Profiled with immunoSEQ multiplex PCR; TCRdb holds only in-frame clones, not every one. The sample contains about 2.4 million clones, 80% to 95% of which appear only once. Sequencing input: naive CD4+ T cells from PBMCs. The subset denotes: CD45RA+ positively selected. Receptors originate from a man between 18 and 35 years old in good health. Some clones in this sample may be carry-over from other donors' samples.

The chain links TRBV5-1 to TRBJ2-7; tentatively, D is TRBD2 (7 bases). V shed 2 bases and J shed 0 bases, with 9 bases lying between them. The CDR3 spans 14 residues. Per germline, CDR1 SGHRS and CDR2 YFSETQ. The CDR3 sequence: CASSFGGPSYEQYF. The CDR3 region has the DNA TGCGCCAGCAGCTTCGGGGGGCCCTCCTACGAGCAGTACTTC.

V and J are TRBV4-1 and TRBJ2-1; no clear D gene. Per germline, CDR1 MGHRA and CDR2 YSYEKL. Deletions cut 1 base from V and 1 base from J, with 14 bases between. The CDR3 covers 17 residues. CDR3 loop: CASSQGSLRISYNEQFF. CDR3 in DNA: TGCGCCAGCAGCCAAGGGAGCCTTAGGATTTCCTACAATGAGCAGTTCTTC.

This rearrangement joins TRBV6-5 to TRBJ2-2; 9 nucleotides match TRBD1. In germline, CDR1 is MNHEY, CDR2 SVGAGI. This CDR3 is 14 amino acids long. Trimming cost V 8 bases and J 7 bases; bases outside gene matches: 8. The CDR3 here is CASHTTGGVGELFF. The CDR3 nucleotides read TGTGCCAGCCACACGACAGGGGGAGTCGGGGAGCTGTTTTTT.

In its sample, this clone was seen once. The V gene is TRBV5-4, the J gene TRBJ2-5; D could derive from TRBD1 or TRBD2 (5 bases each). Germline CDR1 SGHNT, CDR2 YYREEE (reference sequence). This CDR3 is 18 amino acids long. The V end was cut by 2 bases, the J end by 4 bases, with 24 bases between. CDR3 coding DNA: TGTGCCAGCAGCTTATCGTTTTTGGCGTCTTCAGGGAGAGAGACCCAGTACTTC. Protein: CASSLSFLASSGRETQYF.

The rearrangement links TRBV6-1 to TRBJ2-1; possible D gene TRBD2, 5 bases. This CDR3 contains 15 residues. V was cut by 6 bases and J by 0 bases, with 12 bases left in between. CDR1 and CDR2 (germline): MNHNS, SASEGT. CDR3 nucleotide sequence: TGTGCCAGCAGGAGCTCTCGGGGCTCCTACAATGAGCAGTTCTTC. It codes for CASRSSRGSYNEQFF.